This T cell receptor (beta chain) comes out of a study of blood T cell repertoires in COVID-19. The CDR3 loop spans 15 amino acids. The V end was cut by 1 base, the J end by 3 bases, with 13 bases between. CDR1 is SGHVS, CDR2 FQNEAQ, per germline. The protocol was immunoSEQ multiplex PCR, while the TCRdb copy is restricted to in-frame clones and leaves out a portion. The table has approximately 220,000 clones, around 88% seen once. Sequencing input: peripheral blood. This receptor was taken from a woman in her fifties or sixties with acute or convalescent COVID-19. The chain couples TRBV7-8 to TRBJ2-7; D perhaps matches TRBD2 (6 bases). The CDR3 DNA reads TGTGCCAGCAGCTTAGAACGAGGAGGGAACTACGAGCAGTACTTC. Translation: CASSLERGGNYEQYF.